Listed here is a single T cell receptor beta chain. Produced via immunoSEQ multiplex PCR; TCRdb's table is partial and in-frame only. The sample records some 110,000 clones, 81% being singletons. This entry comes from a study of blood T cell repertoires in COVID-19. V dropped 4 bases and J dropped 2 bases, with 26 bases sitting between them. Germline V CDR1 and CDR2: SGHRS, YFSETQ. This CDR3 comprises 19 residues. This rearrangement joins TRBV5-1 to TRBJ2-3, with D perhaps TRBD1 (7 bases). This receptor was obtained from a man at least 80 years old with acute or convalescent COVID-19. Sequenced: peripheral blood. Written as DNA, the CDR3 is TGCGCCAGCAGCCTCCCCAGGAAGACAGGGACTTCCTCCACAGATACGCAGTATTTT. The encoded protein is CASSLPRKTGTSSTDTQYF.